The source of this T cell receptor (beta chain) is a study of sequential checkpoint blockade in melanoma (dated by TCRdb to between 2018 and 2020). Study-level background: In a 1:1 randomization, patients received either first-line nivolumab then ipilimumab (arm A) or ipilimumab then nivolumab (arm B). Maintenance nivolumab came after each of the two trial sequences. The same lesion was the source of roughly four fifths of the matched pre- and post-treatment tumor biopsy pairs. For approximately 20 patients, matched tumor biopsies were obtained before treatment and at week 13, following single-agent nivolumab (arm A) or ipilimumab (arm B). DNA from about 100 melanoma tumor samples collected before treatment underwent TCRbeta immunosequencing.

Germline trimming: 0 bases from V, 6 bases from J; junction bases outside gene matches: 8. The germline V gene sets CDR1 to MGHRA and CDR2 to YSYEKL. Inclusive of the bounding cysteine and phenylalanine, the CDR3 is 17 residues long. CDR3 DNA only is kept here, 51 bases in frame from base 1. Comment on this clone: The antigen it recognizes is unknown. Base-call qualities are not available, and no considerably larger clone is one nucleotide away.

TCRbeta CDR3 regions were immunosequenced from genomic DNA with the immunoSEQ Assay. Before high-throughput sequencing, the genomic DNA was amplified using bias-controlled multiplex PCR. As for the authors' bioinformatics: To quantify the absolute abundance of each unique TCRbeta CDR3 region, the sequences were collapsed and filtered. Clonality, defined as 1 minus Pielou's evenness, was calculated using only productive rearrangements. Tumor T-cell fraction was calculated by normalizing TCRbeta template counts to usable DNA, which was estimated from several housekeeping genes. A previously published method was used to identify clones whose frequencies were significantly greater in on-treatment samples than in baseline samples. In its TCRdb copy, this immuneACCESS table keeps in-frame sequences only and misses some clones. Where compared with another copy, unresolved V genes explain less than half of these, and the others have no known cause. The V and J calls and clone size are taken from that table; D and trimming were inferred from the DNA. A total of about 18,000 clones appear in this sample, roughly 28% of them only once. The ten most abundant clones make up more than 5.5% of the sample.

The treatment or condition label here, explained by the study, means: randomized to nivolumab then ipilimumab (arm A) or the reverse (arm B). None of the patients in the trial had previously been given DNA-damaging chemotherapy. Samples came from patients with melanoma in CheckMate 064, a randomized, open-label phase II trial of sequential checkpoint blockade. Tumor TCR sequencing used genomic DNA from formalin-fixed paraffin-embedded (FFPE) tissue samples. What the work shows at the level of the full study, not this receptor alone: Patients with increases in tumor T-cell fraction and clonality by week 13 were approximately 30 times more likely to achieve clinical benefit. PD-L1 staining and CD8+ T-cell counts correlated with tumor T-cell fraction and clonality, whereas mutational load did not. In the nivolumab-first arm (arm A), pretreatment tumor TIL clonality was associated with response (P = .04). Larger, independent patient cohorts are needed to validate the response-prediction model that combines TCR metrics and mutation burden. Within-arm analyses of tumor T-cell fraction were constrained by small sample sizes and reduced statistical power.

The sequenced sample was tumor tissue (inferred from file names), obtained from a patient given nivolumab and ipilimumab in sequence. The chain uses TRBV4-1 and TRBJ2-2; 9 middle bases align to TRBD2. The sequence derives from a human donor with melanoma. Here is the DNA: TGCGCCAGCAGCCAAGATTTTAGCGGGGGATTCTCCGGGGAGCTGTTTTTT. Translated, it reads CASSQDFSGGFSGELFF.